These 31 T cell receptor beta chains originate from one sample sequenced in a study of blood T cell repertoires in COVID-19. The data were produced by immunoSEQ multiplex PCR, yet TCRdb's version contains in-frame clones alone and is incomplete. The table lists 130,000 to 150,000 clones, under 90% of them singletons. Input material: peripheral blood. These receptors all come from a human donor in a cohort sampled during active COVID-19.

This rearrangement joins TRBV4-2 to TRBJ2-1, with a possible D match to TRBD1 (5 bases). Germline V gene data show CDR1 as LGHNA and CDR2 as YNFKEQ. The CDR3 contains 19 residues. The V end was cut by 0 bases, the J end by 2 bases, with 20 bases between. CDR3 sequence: CASSQDEARTSRPYNEQFF. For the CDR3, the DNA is TGTGCCAGCAGCCAAGATGAAGCCCGGACATCCAGGCCCTACAATGAGCAGTTCTTC.

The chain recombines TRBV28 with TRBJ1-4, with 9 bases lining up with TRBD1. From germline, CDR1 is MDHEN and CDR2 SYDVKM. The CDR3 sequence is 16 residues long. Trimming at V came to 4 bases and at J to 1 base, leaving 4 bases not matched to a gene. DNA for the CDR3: TGTGCCAGCAGTTCCACGGGACAGGGAACTAATGAAAAACTGTTTTTT. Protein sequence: CASSSTGQGTNEKLFF.

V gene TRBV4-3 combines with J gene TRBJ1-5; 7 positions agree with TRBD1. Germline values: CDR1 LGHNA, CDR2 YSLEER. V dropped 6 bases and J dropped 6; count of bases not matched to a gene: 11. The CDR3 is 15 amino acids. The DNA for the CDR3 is TGCGCCAGCAGTTTAAGGGCAGGGGGGATTCAGCCCCAGCATTTT. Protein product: CASSLRAGGIQPQHF.

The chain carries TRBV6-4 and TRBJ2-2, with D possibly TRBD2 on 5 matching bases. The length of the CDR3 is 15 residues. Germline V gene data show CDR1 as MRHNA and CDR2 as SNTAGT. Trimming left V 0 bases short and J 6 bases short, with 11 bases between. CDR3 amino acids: CASSDSLGAAGELFF. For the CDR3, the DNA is TGTGCCAGCAGTGACTCTCTGGGAGCGGCCGGGGAGCTGTTTTTT.

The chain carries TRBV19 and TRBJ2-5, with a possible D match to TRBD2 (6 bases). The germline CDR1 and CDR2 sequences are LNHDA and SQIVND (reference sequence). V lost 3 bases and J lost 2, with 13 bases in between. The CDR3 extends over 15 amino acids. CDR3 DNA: TGTGCCAGTAGTATCCTGATTGGGGGGCAAGAGACCCAGTACTTC. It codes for CASSILIGGQETQYF.

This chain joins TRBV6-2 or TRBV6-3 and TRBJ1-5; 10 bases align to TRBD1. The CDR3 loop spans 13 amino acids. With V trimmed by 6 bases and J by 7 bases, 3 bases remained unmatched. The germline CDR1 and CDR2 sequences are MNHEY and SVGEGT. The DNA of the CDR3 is TGTGCCAGCAGCCGGACAGGGGGACAGCCCCAGCATTTT. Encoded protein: CASSRTGGQPQHF.

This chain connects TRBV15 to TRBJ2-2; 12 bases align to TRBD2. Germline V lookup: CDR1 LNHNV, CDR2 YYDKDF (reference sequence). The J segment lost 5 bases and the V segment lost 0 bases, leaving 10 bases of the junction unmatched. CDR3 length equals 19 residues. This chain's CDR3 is CATSRDRASGGAETGELFF. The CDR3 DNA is TGTGCCACCAGCAGAGATCGAGCTAGCGGGGGGGCCGAAACCGGGGAGCTGTTTTTT.

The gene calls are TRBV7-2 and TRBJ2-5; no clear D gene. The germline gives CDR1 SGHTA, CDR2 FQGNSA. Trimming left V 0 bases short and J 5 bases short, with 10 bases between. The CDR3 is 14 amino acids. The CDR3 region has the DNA TGTGCCAGCAGCTTAGCCCCATACGGGGAGACCCAGTACTTC. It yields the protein CASSLAPYGETQYF. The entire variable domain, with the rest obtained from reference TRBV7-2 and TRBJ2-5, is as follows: GAGVSQSPSNKVTEKGKDVELRCDPISGHTALYWYRQSLGQGLEFLIYFQGNSAPDKSGLPSDRFSAERTGGSVSTLTIQRTQQEDSAVYLCASSLAPYGETQYFGPGTRLLVL.

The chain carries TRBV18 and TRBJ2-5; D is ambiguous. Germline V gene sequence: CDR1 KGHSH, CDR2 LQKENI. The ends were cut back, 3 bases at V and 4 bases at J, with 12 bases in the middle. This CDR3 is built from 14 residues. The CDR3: CASSPSAGTETQYF. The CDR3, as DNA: TGTGCCAGCTCACCCAGCGCTGGAACAGAGACCCAGTACTTC. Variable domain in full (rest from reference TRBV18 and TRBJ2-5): NAGVMQNPRHLVRRRGQEARLRCSPMKGHSHVYWYRQLPEEGLKFMVYLQKENIIDESGMPKERFSAEFPKEGPSILRIQQVVRGDSAAYFCASSPSAGTETQYFGPGTRLLVL.

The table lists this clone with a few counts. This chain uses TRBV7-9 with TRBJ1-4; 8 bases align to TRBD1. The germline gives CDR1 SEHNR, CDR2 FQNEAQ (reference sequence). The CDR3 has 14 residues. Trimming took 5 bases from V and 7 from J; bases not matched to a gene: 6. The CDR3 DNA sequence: TGTGCCAGCAGCACCGACAGGGGCGGTGAAAAACTGTTTTTT. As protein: CASSTDRGGEKLFF.

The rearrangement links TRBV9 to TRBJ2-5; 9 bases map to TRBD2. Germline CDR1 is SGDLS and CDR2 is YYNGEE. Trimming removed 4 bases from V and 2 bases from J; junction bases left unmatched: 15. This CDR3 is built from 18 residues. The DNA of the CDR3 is TGTGCCAGCAGCCTACAGGAGACCGGGACTAGCAAGCAAGAGACCCAGTACTTC. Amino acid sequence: CASSLQETGTSKQETQYF.

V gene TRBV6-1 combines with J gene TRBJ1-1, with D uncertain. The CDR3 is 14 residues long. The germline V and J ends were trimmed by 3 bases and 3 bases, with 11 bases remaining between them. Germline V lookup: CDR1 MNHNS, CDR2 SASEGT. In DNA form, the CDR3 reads TGTGCCAGCAGTGATGGTTTCGGAGACACTGAAGCTTTCTTT. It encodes CASSDGFGDTEAFF.

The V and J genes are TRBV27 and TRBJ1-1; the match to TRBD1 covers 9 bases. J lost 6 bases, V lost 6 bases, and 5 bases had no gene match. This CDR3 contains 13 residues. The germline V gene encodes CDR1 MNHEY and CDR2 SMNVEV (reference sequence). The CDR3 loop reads CASRQGASPEAFF. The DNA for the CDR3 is TGTGCCAGCAGACAGGGGGCGTCTCCTGAAGCTTTCTTT.

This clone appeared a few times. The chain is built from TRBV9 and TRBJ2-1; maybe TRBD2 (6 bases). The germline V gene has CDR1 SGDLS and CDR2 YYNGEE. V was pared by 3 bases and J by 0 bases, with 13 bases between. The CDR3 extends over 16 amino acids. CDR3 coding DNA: TGTGCCAGCAGCGGGGGACGGGGGTACTCCTACAATGAGCAGTTCTTC. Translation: CASSGGRGYSYNEQFF.

The chain's CDR3 is CASSLEGATAGELFF. Written as DNA, the CDR3 is TGCGCCAGCAGCTTGGAGGGGGCCACCGCCGGGGAGCTGTTTTTT. The rearrangement joins TRBV5-1 to TRBJ2-2; TRBD1 matches at 7 bases. V shed 0 bases and J 6 bases; nucleotides not matched to a gene: 5. There are 15 residues in the CDR3. Germline assignment: CDR1 SGHRS and CDR2 YFSETQ.

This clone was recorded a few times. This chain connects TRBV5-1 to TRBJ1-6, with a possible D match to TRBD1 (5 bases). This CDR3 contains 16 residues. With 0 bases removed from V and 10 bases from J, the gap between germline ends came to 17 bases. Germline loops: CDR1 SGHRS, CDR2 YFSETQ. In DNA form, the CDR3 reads TGCGCCAGCAGCTTGGTAGGAGCAGGGCAGAACTCACCCCTCCACTTT. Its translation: CASSLVGAGQNSPLHF.

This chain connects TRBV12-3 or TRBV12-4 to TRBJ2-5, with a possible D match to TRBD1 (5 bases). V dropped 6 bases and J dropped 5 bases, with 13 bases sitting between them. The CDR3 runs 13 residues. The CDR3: CASSQGPRETQYF. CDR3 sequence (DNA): TGTGCCAGCAGCCAGGGCCCTCGGGAGACCCAGTACTTC.

The CDR3 is CRSSYNEQFF. CDR3 DNA: TGCAGGAGCTCCTACAATGAGCAGTTCTTC. V usage is TRBV20-1 and J usage is TRBJ2-1; D unresolved. Germline V gives CDR1 DFQATT, CDR2 SNEGSKA (reference sequence). The CDR3 runs to 10 residues.

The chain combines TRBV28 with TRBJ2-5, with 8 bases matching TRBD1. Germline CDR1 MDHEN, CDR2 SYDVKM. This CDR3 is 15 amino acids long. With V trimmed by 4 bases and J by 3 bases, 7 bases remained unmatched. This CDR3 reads CASSSPSGGEETQYF. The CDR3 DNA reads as TGTGCCAGCAGTTCGCCCTCAGGGGGCGAAGAGACCCAGTACTTC.

CDR3 nucleotide sequence: TGTGCCACCGGGTACAGAATCTACAATGAGCAGTTCTTC. This gives the protein CATGYRIYNEQFF. The chain uses TRBV15 and TRBJ2-1, with D unclear. Trimming took 8 bases from V and 3 from J, leaving 11 bases between them. This CDR3 comprises 13 residues. The germline V gene has CDR1 LNHNV and CDR2 YYDKDF (reference sequence).

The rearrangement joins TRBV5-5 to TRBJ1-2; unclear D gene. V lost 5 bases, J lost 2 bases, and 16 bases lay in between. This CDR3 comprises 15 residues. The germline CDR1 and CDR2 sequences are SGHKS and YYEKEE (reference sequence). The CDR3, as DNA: TGTGCCAGCAGTTCAACGCAGACTGCAAACTATGGCTACACCTTC. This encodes CASSSTQTANYGYTF.

DNA of the CDR3: TGTGCCAGCAGTGGGCACACGAACACCGGGGAGCTGTTTTTT. Its translation is CASSGHTNTGELFF. The chain recombines TRBV5-4 with TRBJ2-2; no clear D. The length of the CDR3 is 14 residues. Trimming left V 5 bases short and J 0 bases short, with 8 bases between. The germline CDR1 and CDR2 sequences are SGHNT and YYREEE (reference sequence).

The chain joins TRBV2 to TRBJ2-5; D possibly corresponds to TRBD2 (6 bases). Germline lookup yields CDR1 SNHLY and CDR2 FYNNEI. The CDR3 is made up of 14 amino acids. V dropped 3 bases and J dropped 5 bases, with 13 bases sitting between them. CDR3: CASSDPLAKETQYF. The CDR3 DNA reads TGTGCCAGCAGTGACCCTCTAGCGAAGGAGACCCAGTACTTC.

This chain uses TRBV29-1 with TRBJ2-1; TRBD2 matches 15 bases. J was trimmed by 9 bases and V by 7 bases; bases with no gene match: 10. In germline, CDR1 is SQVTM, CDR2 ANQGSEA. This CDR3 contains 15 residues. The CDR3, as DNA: TGCAGCGCCGGGACTAGCGGGGGGACGGGAACTGAGCAGTTCTTC. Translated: CSAGTSGGTGTEQFF.

The CDR3 DNA follows: TGTGCCAGCAGCCCCTCGGGACAGGGGCTCGCCTACGAGCAGTACTTC. Protein sequence: CASSPSGQGLAYEQYF. This chain joins TRBV5-4 and TRBJ2-7; the match to TRBD1 covers 10 bases. The CDR3 runs to 16 residues. Germline V gene sequence: CDR1 SGHNT, CDR2 YYREEE (reference sequence). V lost 4 bases, J lost 2 bases, and 9 bases stayed unmatched.

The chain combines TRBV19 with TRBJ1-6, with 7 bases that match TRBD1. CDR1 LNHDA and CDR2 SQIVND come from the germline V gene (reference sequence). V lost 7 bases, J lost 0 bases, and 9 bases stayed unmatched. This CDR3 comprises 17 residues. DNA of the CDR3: TGTGCCAGTACCTATACAGGGGATGGCTCCTATAATTCACCCCTCCACTTT. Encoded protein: CASTYTGDGSYNSPLHF.

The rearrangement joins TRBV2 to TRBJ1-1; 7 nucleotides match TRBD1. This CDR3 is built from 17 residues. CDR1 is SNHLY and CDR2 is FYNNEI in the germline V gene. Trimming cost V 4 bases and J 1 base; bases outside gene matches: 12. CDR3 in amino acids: CASSGSRGEMANTEAFF. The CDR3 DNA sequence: TGTGCCAGCAGTGGTAGCAGGGGGGAGATGGCGAACACTGAAGCTTTCTTT.

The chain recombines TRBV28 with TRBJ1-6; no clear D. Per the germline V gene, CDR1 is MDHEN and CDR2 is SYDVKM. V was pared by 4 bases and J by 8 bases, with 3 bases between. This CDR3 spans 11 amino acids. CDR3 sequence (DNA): TGTGCCAGCAGTTCAGATTCACCCCTCCACTTT. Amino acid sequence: CASSSDSPLHF.

CDR3 residues: CASSFLSGATDTQYF. In nucleotides, the CDR3 is TGCGCCAGCAGCTTCCTAAGCGGGGCCACAGATACGCAGTATTTT. This sequence joins TRBV5-1 and TRBJ2-3, with TRBD2 identical over 7 bases. Germline CDR1 SGHRS, CDR2 YFSETQ. The CDR3 is made up of 15 amino acids. Losses at the gene ends were 2 bases for V and 2 bases for J; bases not matched to a gene: 5.

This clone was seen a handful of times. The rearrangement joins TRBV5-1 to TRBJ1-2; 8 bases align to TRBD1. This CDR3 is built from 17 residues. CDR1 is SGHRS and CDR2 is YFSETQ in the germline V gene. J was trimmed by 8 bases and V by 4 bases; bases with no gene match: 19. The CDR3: CASSPADREGLYSGYTF. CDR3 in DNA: TGCGCCAGCAGCCCAGCGGACAGGGAAGGACTCTATTCCGGCTACACCTTC.

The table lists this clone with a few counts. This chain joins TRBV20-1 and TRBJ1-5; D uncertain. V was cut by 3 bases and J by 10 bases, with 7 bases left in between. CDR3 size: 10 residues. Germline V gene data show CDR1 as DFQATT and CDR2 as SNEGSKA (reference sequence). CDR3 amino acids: CSASAGPQHF. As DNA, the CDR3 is TGCAGTGCTAGTGCGGGTCCCCAGCATTTT.